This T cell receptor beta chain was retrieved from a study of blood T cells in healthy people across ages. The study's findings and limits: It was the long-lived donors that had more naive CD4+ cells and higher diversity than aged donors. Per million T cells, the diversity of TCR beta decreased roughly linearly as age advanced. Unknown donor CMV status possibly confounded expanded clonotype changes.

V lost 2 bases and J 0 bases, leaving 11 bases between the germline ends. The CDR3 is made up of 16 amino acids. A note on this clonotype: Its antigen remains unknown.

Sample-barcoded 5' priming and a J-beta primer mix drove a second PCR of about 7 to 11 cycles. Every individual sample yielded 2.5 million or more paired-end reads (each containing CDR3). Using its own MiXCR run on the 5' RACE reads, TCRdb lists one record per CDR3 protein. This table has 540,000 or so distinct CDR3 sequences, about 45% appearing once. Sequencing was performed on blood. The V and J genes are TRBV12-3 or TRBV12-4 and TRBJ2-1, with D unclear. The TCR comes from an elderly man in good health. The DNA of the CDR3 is TGTGCCAGCAGTTTACGACGAGACCACTCCTACAATGAGCAGTTCTTC. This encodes CASSLRRDHSYNEQFF.